The clone carrying this T cell receptor beta chain occurred a few times. CDR1 and CDR2 from the germline V gene are ENHRY and SYGVKD. The CDR3 has 17 residues. Trimming took 10 bases from V and 0 from J; bases not matched to a gene: 15. The data belong to a study of regulatory dendritic cells for organ transplantation. Profiling relied on immunoSEQ multiplex PCR, and the TCRdb table lists in-frame clones only, not all of them. The data contain 20,000 to 25,000 clones, around two thirds of them singletons. Sequenced: memory CD4+ T cells from blood. Subset reported: CD45RO+ memory T cells. The sequence came from a human donor in good health. This chain links TRBV10-3 with TRBJ2-1, with 7 bases that match TRBD1. The CDR3 here is CASQTGQMGSSYNEQFF. In DNA, the CDR3 is TGTGCCAGCCAGACAGGGCAGATGGGAAGCTCCTACAATGAGCAGTTCTTC.